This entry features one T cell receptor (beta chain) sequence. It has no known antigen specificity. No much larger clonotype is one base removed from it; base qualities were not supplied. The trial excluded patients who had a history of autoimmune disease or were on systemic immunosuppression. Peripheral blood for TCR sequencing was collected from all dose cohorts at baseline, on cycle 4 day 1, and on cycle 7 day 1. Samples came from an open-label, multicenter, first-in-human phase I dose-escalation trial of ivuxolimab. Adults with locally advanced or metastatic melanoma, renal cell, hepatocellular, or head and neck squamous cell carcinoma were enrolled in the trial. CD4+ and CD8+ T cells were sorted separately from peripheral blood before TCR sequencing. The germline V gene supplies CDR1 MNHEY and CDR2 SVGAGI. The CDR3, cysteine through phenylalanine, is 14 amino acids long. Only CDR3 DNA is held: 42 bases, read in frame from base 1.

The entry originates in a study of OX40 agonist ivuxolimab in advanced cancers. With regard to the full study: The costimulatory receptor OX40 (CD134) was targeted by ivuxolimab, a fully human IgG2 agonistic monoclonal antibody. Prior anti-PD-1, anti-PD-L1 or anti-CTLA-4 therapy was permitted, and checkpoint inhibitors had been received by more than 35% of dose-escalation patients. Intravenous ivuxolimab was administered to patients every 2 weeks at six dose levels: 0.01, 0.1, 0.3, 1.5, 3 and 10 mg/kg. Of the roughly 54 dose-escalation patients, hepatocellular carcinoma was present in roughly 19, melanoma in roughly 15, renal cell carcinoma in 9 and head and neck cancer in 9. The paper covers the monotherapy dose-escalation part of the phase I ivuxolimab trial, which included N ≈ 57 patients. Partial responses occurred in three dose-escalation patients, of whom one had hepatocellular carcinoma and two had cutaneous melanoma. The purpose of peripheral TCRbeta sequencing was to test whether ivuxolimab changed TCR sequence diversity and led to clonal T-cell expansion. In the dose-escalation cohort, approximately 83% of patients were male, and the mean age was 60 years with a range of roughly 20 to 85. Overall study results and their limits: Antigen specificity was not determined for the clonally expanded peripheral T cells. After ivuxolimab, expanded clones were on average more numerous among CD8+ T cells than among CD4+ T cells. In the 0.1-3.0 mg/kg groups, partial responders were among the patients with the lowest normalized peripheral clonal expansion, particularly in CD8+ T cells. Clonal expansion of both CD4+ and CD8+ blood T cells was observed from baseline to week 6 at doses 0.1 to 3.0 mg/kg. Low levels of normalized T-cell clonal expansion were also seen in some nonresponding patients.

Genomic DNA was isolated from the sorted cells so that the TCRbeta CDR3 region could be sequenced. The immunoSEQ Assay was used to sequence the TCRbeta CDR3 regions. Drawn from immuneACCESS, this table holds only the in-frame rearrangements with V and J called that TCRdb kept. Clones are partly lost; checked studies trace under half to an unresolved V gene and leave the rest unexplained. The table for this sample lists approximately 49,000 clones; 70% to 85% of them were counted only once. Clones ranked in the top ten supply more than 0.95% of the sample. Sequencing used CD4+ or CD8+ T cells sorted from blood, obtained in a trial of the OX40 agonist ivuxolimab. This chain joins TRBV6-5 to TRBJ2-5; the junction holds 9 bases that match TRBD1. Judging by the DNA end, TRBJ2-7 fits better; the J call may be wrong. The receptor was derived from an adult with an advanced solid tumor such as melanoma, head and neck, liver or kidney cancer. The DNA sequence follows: TGTGCCAGCAGTTCACCGACAGGGGGCTACGAGCAGTACTTC. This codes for CASSSPTGGYEQYF.